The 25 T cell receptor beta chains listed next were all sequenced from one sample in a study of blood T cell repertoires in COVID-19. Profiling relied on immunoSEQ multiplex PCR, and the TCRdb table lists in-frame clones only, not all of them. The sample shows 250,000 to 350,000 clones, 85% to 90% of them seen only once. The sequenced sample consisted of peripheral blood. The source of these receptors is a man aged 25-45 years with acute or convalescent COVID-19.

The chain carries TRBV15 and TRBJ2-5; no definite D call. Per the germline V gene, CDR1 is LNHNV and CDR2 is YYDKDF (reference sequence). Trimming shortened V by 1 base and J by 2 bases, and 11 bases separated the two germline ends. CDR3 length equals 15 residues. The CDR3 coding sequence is TGTGCCACCAGCAGAGCTTTAACGGTACAAGAGACCCAGTACTTC. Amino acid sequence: CATSRALTVQETQYF.

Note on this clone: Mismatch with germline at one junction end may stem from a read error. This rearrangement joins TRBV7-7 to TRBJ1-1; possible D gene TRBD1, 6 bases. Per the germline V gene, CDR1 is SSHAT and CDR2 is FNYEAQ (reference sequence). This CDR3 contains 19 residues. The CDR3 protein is CASTPCIQTGLKGETEAFF. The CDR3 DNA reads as TGTGCTAGCACCCCCTGTATTCAGACAGGCCTAAAAGGGGAGACTGAAGCTTTCTTT. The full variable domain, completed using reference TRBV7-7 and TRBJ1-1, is GAGVSQSPRYKVTKRGQDVTLRCDPISSHATLYWYQQALGQGPEFLTYFNYEAQPDKSGLPSDRFSAERPEGSISTLTIQRTEQRDSAMYRCASTPCIQTGLKGETEAFFGQGTRLTVV.

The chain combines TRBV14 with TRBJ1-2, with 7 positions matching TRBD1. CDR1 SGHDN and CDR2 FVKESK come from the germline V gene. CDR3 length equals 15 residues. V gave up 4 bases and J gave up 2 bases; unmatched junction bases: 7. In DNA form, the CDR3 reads TGTGCCAGCAGCCCCCCGGGACAGAACAACTATGGCTACACCTTC. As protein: CASSPPGQNNYGYTF.

The CDR3 sequence: CASSLGPGQGALNTEAFF. DNA for the CDR3: TGTGCCAGCAGCTTGGGGCCGGGACAGGGGGCTCTGAACACTGAAGCTTTCTTT. J is TRBJ1-1 and V is TRBV5-6; 12 bases fit TRBD1. This CDR3 region has 18 residues. The ends lost 0 bases at V and 0 bases at J; junction bases unmatched: 6. Germline CDR1 and CDR2: SGHDT and YYEEEE. The full variable domain, completed using reference TRBV5-6 and TRBJ1-1, is DAGVTQSPTHLIKTRGQQVTLRCSPKSGHDTVSWYQQALGQGPQFIFQYYEEEERQRGNFPDRFSGHQFPNYSSELNVNALLLGDSALYLCASSLGPGQGALNTEAFFGQGTRLTVV.

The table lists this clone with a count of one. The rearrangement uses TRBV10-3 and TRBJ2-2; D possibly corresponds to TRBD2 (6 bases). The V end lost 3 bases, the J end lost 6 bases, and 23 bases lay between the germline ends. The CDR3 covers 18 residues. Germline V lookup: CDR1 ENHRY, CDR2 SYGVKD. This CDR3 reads CAISEPLGGVGNAGELFF. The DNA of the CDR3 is TGTGCCATCAGTGAACCCCTTGGAGGGGTTGGTAACGCCGGGGAGCTGTTTTTT.

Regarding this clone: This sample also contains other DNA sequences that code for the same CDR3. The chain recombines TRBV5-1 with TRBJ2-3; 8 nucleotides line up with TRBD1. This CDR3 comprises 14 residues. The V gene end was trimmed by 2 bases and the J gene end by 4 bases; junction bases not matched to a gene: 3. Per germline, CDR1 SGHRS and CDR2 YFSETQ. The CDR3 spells CASSLDRGADTQYF. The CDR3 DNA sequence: TGCGCCAGCAGCTTAGACAGGGGAGCAGATACGCAGTATTTT.

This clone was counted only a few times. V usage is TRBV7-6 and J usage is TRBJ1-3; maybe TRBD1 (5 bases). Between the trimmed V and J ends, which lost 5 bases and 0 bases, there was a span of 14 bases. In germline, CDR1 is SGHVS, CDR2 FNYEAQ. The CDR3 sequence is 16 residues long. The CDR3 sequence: CASSPSRVYSGNTIYF. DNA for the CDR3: TGTGCCAGCAGCCCCTCCAGGGTCTACTCTGGAAACACCATATATTTT.

The CDR3 region is CASSLYFDSIGSEQYF. CDR3 nucleotide sequence: TGTGCCAGCAGTTTATATTTTGACAGTATTGGCTCCGAGCAGTACTTC. The V gene is TRBV28, the J gene TRBJ2-7, with D perhaps TRBD1 (5 bases). Between the trimmed V and J ends, which lost 1 base and 6 bases, there was a span of 19 bases. The germline V gene encodes CDR1 MDHEN and CDR2 SYDVKM. The CDR3 covers 16 residues.

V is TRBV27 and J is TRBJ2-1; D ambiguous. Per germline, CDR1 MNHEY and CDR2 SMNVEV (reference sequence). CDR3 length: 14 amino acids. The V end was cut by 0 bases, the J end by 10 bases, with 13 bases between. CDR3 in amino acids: CASSLSTVSSEQFF. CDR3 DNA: TGTGCCAGCAGTTTATCCACAGTTAGTTCCGAGCAGTTCTTC.

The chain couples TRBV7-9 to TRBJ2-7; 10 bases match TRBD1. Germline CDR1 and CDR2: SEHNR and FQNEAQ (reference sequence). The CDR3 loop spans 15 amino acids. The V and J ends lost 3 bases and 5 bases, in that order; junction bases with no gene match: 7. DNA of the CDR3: TGTGCCAGCAGCTTTGCAGGGACAGGGGCGCACGAGCAGTACTTC. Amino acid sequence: CASSFAGTGAHEQYF.

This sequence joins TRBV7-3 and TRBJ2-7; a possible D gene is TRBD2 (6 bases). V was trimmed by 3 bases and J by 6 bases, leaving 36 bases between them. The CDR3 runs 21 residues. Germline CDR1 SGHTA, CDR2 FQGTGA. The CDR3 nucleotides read TGTGCCAGCAGCTTTCATGTCGAATCACGTCGTCATGGAGGGCGCGCACGCGAGCAGTACTTC. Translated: CASSFHVESRRHGGRAREQYF.

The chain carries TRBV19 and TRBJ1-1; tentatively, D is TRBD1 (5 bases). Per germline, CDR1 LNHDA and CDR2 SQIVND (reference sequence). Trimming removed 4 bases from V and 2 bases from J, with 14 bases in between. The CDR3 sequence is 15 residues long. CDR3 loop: CASSTHGTLNTEAFF. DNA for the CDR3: TGTGCCAGTAGTACGCACGGGACTCTTAACACTGAAGCTTTCTTT.

CDR3 sequence reads: CASSVVKGLGQPQHF. CDR3 sequence (DNA): TGTGCCAGCAGCGTAGTGAAGGGGCTGGGTCAGCCCCAGCATTTT. The V gene is TRBV9, the J gene TRBJ1-5, with a tentative D call TRBD1 (5 bases). Germline V gene lookup returns CDR1 SGDLS and CDR2 YYNGEE. The CDR3 runs 15 residues. The ends were cut back, 0 bases at V and 6 bases at J, with 13 bases in the middle.

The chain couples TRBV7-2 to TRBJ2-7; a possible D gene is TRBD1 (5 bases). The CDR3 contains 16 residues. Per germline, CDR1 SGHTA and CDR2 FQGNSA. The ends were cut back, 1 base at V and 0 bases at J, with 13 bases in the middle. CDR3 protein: CASSLGMGLSSYEQYF. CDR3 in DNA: TGTGCCAGCAGCTTAGGTATGGGGCTCAGCTCCTACGAGCAGTACTTC.

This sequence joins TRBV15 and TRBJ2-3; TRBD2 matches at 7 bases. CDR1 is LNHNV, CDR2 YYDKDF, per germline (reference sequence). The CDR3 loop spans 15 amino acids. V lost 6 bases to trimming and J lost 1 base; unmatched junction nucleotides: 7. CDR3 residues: CATRLATLGTDTQYF. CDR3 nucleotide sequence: TGTGCCACCAGACTAGCGACCCTAGGCACAGATACGCAGTATTTT.

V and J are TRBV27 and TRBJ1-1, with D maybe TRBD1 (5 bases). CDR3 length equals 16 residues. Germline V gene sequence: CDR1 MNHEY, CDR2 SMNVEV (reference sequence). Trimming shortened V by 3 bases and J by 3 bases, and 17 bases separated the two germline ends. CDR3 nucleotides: TGTGCCAGCAGTTTTGGGACTGGACCACTGGACACTGAAGCTTTCTTT. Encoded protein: CASSFGTGPLDTEAFF.

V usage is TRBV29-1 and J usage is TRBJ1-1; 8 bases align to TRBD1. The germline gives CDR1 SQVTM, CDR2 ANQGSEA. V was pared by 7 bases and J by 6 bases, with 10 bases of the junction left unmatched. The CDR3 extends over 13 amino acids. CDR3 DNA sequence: TGCAGCGCCGAGACAGGGGAATCGCCTGAAGCTTTCTTT. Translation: CSAETGESPEAFF.

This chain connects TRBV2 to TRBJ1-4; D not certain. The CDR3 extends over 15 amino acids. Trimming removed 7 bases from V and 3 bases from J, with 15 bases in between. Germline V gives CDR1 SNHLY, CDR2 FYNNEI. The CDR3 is CASIRQTVPNEKLFF. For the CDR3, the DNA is TGTGCCAGCATAAGGCAAACAGTACCTAATGAAAAACTGTTTTTT. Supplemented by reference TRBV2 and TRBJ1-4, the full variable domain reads EPEVTQTPSHQVTQMGQEVILRCVPISNHLYFYWYRQILGQKVEFLVSFYNNEISEKSEIFDDQFSVERPDGSNFTLKIRSTKLEDSAMYFCASIRQTVPNEKLFFGSGTQLSVL.

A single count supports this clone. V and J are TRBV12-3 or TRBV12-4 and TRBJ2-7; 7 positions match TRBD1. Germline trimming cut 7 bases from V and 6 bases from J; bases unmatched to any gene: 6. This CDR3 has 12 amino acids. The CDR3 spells CASTTTGVEQYF. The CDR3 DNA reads TGTGCCAGCACCACCACAGGGGTCGAGCAGTACTTC.

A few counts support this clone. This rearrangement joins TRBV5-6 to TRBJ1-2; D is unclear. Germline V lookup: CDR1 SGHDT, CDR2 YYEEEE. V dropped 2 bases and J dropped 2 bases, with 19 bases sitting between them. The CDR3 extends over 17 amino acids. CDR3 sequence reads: CASSFLDGSSINYGYTF. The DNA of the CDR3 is TGTGCCAGCAGCTTTCTAGATGGTTCCTCCATCAACTATGGCTACACCTTC.

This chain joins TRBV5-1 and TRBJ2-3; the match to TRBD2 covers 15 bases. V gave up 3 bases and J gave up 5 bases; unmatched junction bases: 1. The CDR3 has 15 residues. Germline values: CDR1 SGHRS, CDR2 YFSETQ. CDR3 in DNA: TGCGCCAGCAGCTCGGGACTAGCGGGAGGAGATACGCAGTATTTT. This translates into CASSSGLAGGDTQYF.

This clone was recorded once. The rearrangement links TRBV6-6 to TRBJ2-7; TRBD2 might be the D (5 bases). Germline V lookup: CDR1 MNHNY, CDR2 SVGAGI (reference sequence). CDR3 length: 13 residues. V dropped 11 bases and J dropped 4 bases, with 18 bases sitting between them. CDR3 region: CAGSNGLQYEQYF. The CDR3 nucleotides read TGTGCCGGGAGTAACGGACTCCAATACGAGCAGTACTTC.

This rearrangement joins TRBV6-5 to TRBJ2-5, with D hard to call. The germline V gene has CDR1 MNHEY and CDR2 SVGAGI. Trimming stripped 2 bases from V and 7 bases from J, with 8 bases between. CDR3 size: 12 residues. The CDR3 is CASSYPPGTQYF. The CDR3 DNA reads TGTGCCAGCAGTTACCCCCCCGGGACCCAGTACTTC.

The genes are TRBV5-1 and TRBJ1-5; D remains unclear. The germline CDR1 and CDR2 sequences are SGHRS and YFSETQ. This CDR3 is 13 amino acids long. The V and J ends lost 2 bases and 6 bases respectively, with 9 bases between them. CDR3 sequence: CASSFGDFQPQHF. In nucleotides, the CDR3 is TGCGCCAGCAGCTTCGGAGATTTTCAGCCCCAGCATTTT.

The CDR3 region is CASSRGTALYSNQPQHF. For the CDR3, the DNA is TGTGCCAGCAGCAGGGGGACGGCCCTATATAGCAATCAGCCCCAGCATTTT. The chain is built from TRBV5-6 and TRBJ1-5; possibly TRBD1 for D (6 bases). Germline assignment: CDR1 SGHDT and CDR2 YYEEEE. The CDR3 is made up of 17 amino acids. V was pared by 4 bases and J by 0 bases, with 17 bases between.